One T cell receptor (beta chain) is described in this entry. Its specificity is unknown. These data are taken from a study of T-cell memory formation after mild COVID-19. Study-wide findings and caveats: A second wave expanding day 15 to 37 was CD4+-biased; contracting clones were balanced. Certain responding clones were present in pre-infection memory, suggesting participation of cross-reactive memory. SARS-CoV-2 specificity was not confirmed for second-wave clones peaking on day 37.

Sample barcodes and UMIs were carried by the TCR alpha and TCR beta cDNA libraries that 5'RACE generated with constant-segment primers. Via MiXCR, TCRdb re-called the 5' RACE reads, giving one row per CDR3 protein. The table lists about 250,000 distinct CDR3 sequences, 15% of them singletons. J lost 5 bases, V lost 4 bases, and 12 bases had no gene match. Germline assignment: CDR1 KGHDR and CDR2 SFDVKD. This CDR3 spans 18 amino acids. The origin of this receptor is an adult woman who had mild COVID-19 (a few samples of this study predate the infection). Cell type and time point are not known. Sequenced: PBMCs or a T cell subset sorted from them (not recorded which). The rearrangement links TRBV24-1 to TRBJ2-2, with 10 bases identical to TRBD1. This chain's CDR3 is CATSDHTGDRGLTGELFF. The CDR3 DNA reads TGTGCCACCAGTGACCACACGGGAGACAGGGGGCTTACCGGGGAGCTGTTTTTT.